This T cell receptor beta chain is from a study of blood T cells in healthy people across ages. Overall study findings and caveats: Higher diversity, along with more naive CD4+ cells, distinguished long-lived donors from aged donors.

Primers used in a second PCR of roughly 6 to 12 cycles were a sample-barcoded 5' primer and a J-beta primer mix. CDR3-containing paired-end reads numbered at least 3 million in each sample. Using its own MiXCR run on the 5' RACE reads, TCRdb lists one record per CDR3 protein. The top ten clones hold roughly a third of a sample with roughly 700,000 distinct CDR3 sequences, 45% to 50% of them seen once. This clonotype was counted only a few times. Its specificity is unknown. The V gene lost 7 bases and the J gene lost 3 bases, with 20 bases spanning the gap. The CDR3 length is 16 residues. Germline CDR1 and CDR2: SGHVS and FQNEAQ.

The chain employs TRBV7-8 and TRBJ2-3; D may correspond to TRBD1 or TRBD2 (5 bases each). This clonotype was obtained from a woman in her fifties or sixties in good health. The sequenced material came from blood. Here the CDR3 DNA reads TGTGCCAGCACCCCTGGGACCCCCGGCCGGACAGATACGCAGTATTTT. Translated: CASTPGTPGRTDTQYF.